This is a list of T cell receptor beta chains from one sample in a study of cytomegalovirus exposure and HLA in healthy donors. TCRdb's copy holds only in-frame clones and misses some; the assay was immunoSEQ multiplex PCR. The sample lists 150,000 to 200,000 clones, around 75% seen once, with around 8% in the top ten. Input material: PBMCs. The receptor source for this set is a woman in her 40s in good health and CMV-seropositive. The CDR3 runs from the conserved cysteine through the conserved F or W. Each record gives: clone size, CDR3 length, V gene, J gene, D gene, CDR3 DNA, CDR3 protein. D genes are given only for firm matches. The size field is filled for only some rows; it gives once, few, many or a size class.

>.|15|TRBV19|TRBJ2-2|.
TGTGCCAGTAGTACCGCGGGACTGACAACCGGGGAGCTGTTTTTT
CASSTAGLTTGELFF
>.|14|TRBV6-1|TRBJ1-4|.
TGTGCCAGCAGCCTGGGGGACTCCAATGAAAAACTGTTTTTT
CASSLGDSNEKLFF
>.|14|TRBV6-1|TRBJ1-1|.
TGTGCCAGCACTCGACAGAGAGATTACACTGAAGCTTTCTTT
CASTRQRDYTEAFF
>.|14|TRBV5-1|TRBJ1-1|TRBD1
TGCGCCAGCAGCTTGGGACAGGGGGTCGCTGAAGCTTTCTTT
CASSLGQGVAEAFF
>few|14|TRBV10-2|TRBJ1-2|.
TGCGCCAGCAGTGATCCAGGTTCTAACTATGGCTACACCTTC
CASSDPGSNYGYTF
>.|15|TRBV6-1|TRBJ2-5|.
TGTGCCAGCAGAGATACAGGGAGCCCCGCCGAGACCCAGTACTTC
CASRDTGSPAETQYF
>.|15|TRBV29-1|TRBJ2-1|TRBD1
TGCAGCGGCATGTTGCGGACAGGGATGAGGAATGAGCAGTTCTTC
CSGMLRTGMRNEQFF
>.|17|TRBV30|TRBJ2-2|TRBD1
TGTGCCTGGAATAGCCCCCGGGACAGGGATTGGGCCGGGGAGCTGTTTTTT
CAWNSPRDRDWAGELFF
>.|13|TRBV5-1|TRBJ2-3|.
TGCGCCAGCAGCTCCGAGGTAGCAGATACGCAGTATTTT
CASSSEVADTQYF
>.|13|TRBV10-3|TRBJ1-2|TRBD1
TGTGCCATCAGTGAAACAGGGGGAAGCGGCTACACCTTC
CAISETGGSGYTF
>.|14|TRBV4-3|TRBJ1-1|TRBD1
TGCGCCAGCAGCCAAGTTAGGGGGCTTACTGAAGCTTTCTTT
CASSQVRGLTEAFF
>.|14|TRBV7-2|TRBJ1-1|.
TGTGCCAGCAGCTTAGCCCACGGGACACGCTTGGCTTTCTTT
CASSLAHGTRLAFF
>.|13|TRBV11-3|TRBJ2-7|.
TGTGCCAGCAGCTTAACGGGTTCGGACGAGCAGTACTTC
CASSLTGSDEQYF
>few|15|TRBV19|TRBJ1-4|.
TGTGCCAGTAGTATAAGAGGGAAGGCTAATGAAAAACTGTTTTTT
CASSIRGKANEKLFF
>.|13|TRBV11-1|TRBJ1-3|.
TGTGCCAGCAGCTTCGGAGGTGGAAACACCATATATTTT
CASSFGGGNTIYF
>.|17|TRBV5-1|TRBJ1-2|TRBD1
TGCGCCAGCAGCTACCTTCCGGGACAGTTAAGCGGGGGAGGCTACACCTTC
CASSYLPGQLSGGGYTF
>once|13|TRBV15|TRBJ2-7|.
TGTGCCACCAGCAGAGCCCCGGAGTTTGAGCAGTACTTC
CATSRAPEFEQYF
>.|15|TRBV7-3|TRBJ2-1|TRBD2
TGTGCCAGCAGCTCTGGACTAGCGGGTAACAATGAGCAGTTCTTC
CASSSGLAGNNEQFF
>once|12|TRBV7-2|TRBJ1-2|.
TGTGCCAGCAGCTTAATGGGGAGTGGCTACACCTTC
CASSLMGSGYTF
>.|14|TRBV27|TRBJ1-1|.
TGTGCCAGCAGTCTTATGTGGGACAAGGCTGAAGCTTTCTTT
CASSLMWDKAEAFF
>once|15|TRBV7-2|TRBJ2-5|.
TGTGCCAGCAGCTCGAATAGGCAGGGAGGAGAGACCCAGTACTTC
CASSSNRQGGETQYF
>.|15|TRBV21-1|TRBJ1-2|.
TGTGCCAGCAGCCTCCGACAGGTGGGGGACTATGGCTACACCTTC
CASSLRQVGDYGYTF
>.|16|TRBV25-1|TRBJ2-3|TRBD2
TGTGCCAGCAGTGAATCTAGCGGGAGAGAAACAGATACGCAGTATTTT
CASSESSGRETDTQYF
>.|12|TRBV7-9|TRBJ2-7|.
TGTGCCAGCAGCCCTGGGAGATACGAGCAGTACTTC
CASSPGRYEQYF
>.|13|TRBV27|TRBJ2-7|TRBD1
TGTGCCAGCAGACAAGACAGGGGGGGCGAGCAGTACTTC
CASRQDRGGEQYF
>.|15|TRBV5-4|TRBJ2-7|TRBD2
TGTGCCAGCAGCAGAGGGACTAGTCTTACCTACGAGCAGTACTTC
CASSRGTSLTYEQYF
>.|15|TRBV2|TRBJ2-3|.
TGTGCCAGCAGTGTAGGGTACAGGGGCACAGATACGCAGTATTTT
CASSVGYRGTDTQYF
>few|15|TRBV9|TRBJ2-2|TRBD2
TGTGCCAGCAGCCCCAGCGGGAGAAGCACCGGGGAGCTGTTTTTT
CASSPSGRSTGELFF
>.|16|TRBV4-1|TRBJ1-4|TRBD1
TGCGCCAGCAGCCAACCGCACCGGGACAGGGGGGTAAAACTGTTTTTT
CASSQPHRDRGVKLFF
>.|14|TRBV29-1|TRBJ2-2|.
TGCAGCGTTTTGGACAAGTCGAACACCGGGGAGCTGTTTTTT
CSVLDKSNTGELFF
>once|19|TRBV5-1|TRBJ2-2|TRBD1
TGCGCCAGCAGCTTGGCTCGGGCAGGGGGCGCGTTTAGCACCGGGGAGCTGTTTTTT
CASSLARAGGAFSTGELFF
>once|13|TRBV25-1|TRBJ2-1|TRBD1
TGTGCCAGCAGTGATGCAGGGGGCAATGAGCAGTTCTTC
CASSDAGGNEQFF
>.|16|TRBV5-8|TRBJ1-5|TRBD1
TGTGCCAGCAGCTCCGGGGACAGGTATAGCAATCAGCCCCAGCATTTT
CASSSGDRYSNQPQHF
>.|15|TRBV27|TRBJ2-7|.
TGTGCCAGCAGTTTACGGGGGACGGTCCCCTACGAGCAGTACTTC
CASSLRGTVPYEQYF
>.|16|TRBV5-1|TRBJ2-1|.
TGCGCCAGCAGCCCGAGGCGGGACTTCCTTCTTAATGAGCAGTTCTTC
CASSPRRDFLLNEQFF
>once|13|TRBV2|TRBJ1-1|.
TGTGCCAGCAGAAGACAGTTGAACACTGAAGCTTTCTTT
CASRRQLNTEAFF
>.|17|TRBV10-3|TRBJ2-1|.
TGTGCCATCAGCAGCTTTCGGGGGACAGACACCTACAATGAGCAGTTCTTC
CAISSFRGTDTYNEQFF
>.|16|TRBV7-2|TRBJ2-2|TRBD2
TGTGCCAGCAGCGCTAGCGGGAGGGCCGGCACCGGGGAGCTGTTTTTT
CASSASGRAGTGELFF
>.|20|TRBV11-2|TRBJ1-2|TRBD1
TGTGCCAGCAGCTTAGATGGTAACTCCGGGACAGAGAAAAAGACCTATGGCTACACCTTC
CASSLDGNSGTEKKTYGYTF
>.|15|TRBV18|TRBJ2-3|.
TGTGCCAGCTCTCTAGGAGGCCAAAGCACAGATACGCAGTATTTT
CASSLGGQSTDTQYF
>.|15|TRBV27|TRBJ2-7|.
TGTGCCAGCAGTCCCACTACAGGGAGCTCCTACGAGCAGTACTTC
CASSPTTGSSYEQYF
>.|16|TRBV7-2|TRBJ2-1|.
TGTGCCAGCATCAAAAGCGCAGCCGAAACCTACAATGAGCAGTTCTTC
CASIKSAAETYNEQFF
>once|15|TRBV6-5|TRBJ1-5|.
TGTGCCAGCAGTTACTCTCGTGGGCTCAATCAGCCCCAGCATTTT
CASSYSRGLNQPQHF
>.|16|TRBV7-3|TRBJ2-3|TRBD2
TGTGCCAGCAGCTTACGTCGCGGGAGGGCCACAGATACGCAGTATTTT
CASSLRRGRATDTQYF
>.|17|TRBV9|TRBJ2-3|TRBD2
TGTGCCAGCAGCCCCTCCCCCGGGACTAGCGGGTTATATACGCAGTATTTT
CASSPSPGTSGLYTQYF
>.|14|TRBV27|TRBJ1-5|TRBD1
TGTGCCAGCAGCCTAACAGGGGCCGCCCAGCCCCAGCATTTT
CASSLTGAAQPQHF
>.|15|TRBV7-8|TRBJ1-5|TRBD1
TGTGCCAGCAGCTCCGCAGGGGGAGGCCATCAGCCCCAGCATTTT
CASSSAGGGHQPQHF
>.|13|TRBV25-1|TRBJ1-4|TRBD1
TGTGCCAGCGCCGACAGGGCTGGTGAAAAACTGTTTTTT
CASADRAGEKLFF
>once|14|TRBV19|TRBJ1-1|TRBD1
TGTGCCAGTAGCAGAACAGGGGGTTACACTGAAGCTTTCTTT
CASSRTGGYTEAFF
>.|14|TRBV6-1|TRBJ1-1|TRBD1
TGTGCCAGCAGGCCAACAGGGGCCGGCACTGAAGCTTTCTTT
CASRPTGAGTEAFF
>few|16|TRBV5-4|TRBJ2-5|.
TGTGCCAGCAGCCCCGTGGTGGGAGGAGGGGAAGAGACCCAGTACTTC
CASSPVVGGGEETQYF
>.|15|TRBV28|TRBJ2-3|.
TGTGCCAGCAGTTCCTCGGCTAGCGTGCCAGATACGCAGTATTTT
CASSSSASVPDTQYF
>.|16|TRBV18|TRBJ2-7|.
TGTGCCAGCTCACCGCGGACAGCGACTGTCTCCTACGAGCAGTACTTC
CASSPRTATVSYEQYF
>.|12|TRBV10-1|TRBJ1-2|.
TGCGCCAGCAGTGACGGGTCCTATGGCTACACCTTC
CASSDGSYGYTF
>.|15|TRBV7-2|TRBJ2-7|TRBD2
TGTGCCAGCAGCTTACAGGCGGGAGTTAGGTACGAGCAGTACTTC
CASSLQAGVRYEQYF